Below are 30 T cell receptor beta chains sequenced from a single sample in a study of T cell responses to AZD1222 COVID-19 vaccine. Measured with immunoSEQ multiplex PCR; TCRdb has only the in-frame clones, and not every one. This sample has some 94,000 clones; roughly 87% occur once, and the top ten carry around 3.1%. The specimen comprised peripheral blood, sampled on day 0 of AZD1222 vaccination. Receptor source: an adult in good health.

The V gene is TRBV6-2 or TRBV6-3, the J gene TRBJ1-2; 7 bases line up with TRBD1. V was pared by 5 bases and J by 4 bases, with 4 bases of the junction left unmatched. The CDR3 consists of 13 residues. Looked up from germline, CDR1 is MNHEY and CDR2 is SVGEGT. Here the CDR3 reads CASSGDRVYGYTF. The CDR3 DNA is TGTGCCAGCAGTGGAGACAGGGTCTATGGCTACACCTTC.

The rearrangement joins TRBV15 to TRBJ2-2; D remains ambiguous. Germline CDR1 and CDR2: LNHNV and YYDKDF (reference sequence). The CDR3 has 13 amino acids. The V end lost 0 bases, the J end lost 6 bases, and 5 bases lay between the germline ends. Here the CDR3 reads CATSRDKAGELFF. CDR3 nucleotide sequence: TGTGCCACCAGCAGAGATAAGGCCGGGGAGCTGTTTTTT.

The chain links TRBV24-1 to TRBJ2-5; D might be TRBD1 (6 bases). Trimming left V 4 bases short and J 4 bases short, with 15 bases between. The germline V gene has CDR1 KGHDR and CDR2 SFDVKD. CDR3 length: 15 amino acids. CDR3 region: CATSETETGRETQYF. CDR3 in DNA: TGTGCCACCAGTGAAACTGAGACAGGTAGAGAGACCCAGTACTTC.

The V and J genes are TRBV11-2 and TRBJ1-4; possibly TRBD1 for D (6 bases). In germline, CDR1 is SGHAT, CDR2 FQNNGV. This CDR3 spans 15 amino acids. Trimming removed 5 bases from V and 2 bases from J, with 12 bases in between. CDR3 protein: CASSTRGLTNEKLFF. In DNA form, the CDR3 reads TGTGCCAGCAGCACCAGGGGATTGACTAATGAAAAACTGTTTTTT.

This sequence joins TRBV3-1 (or the pseudogene TRBV3-2) and TRBJ1-5; D not certain. V was clipped by 3 bases and J by 7 bases, with 13 bases between them. Germline CDR1 is LGHDT and CDR2 is YNNKEL (reference sequence). The CDR3 has 14 residues. CDR3 loop: CASSHEQGSQPQHF. In nucleotides, the CDR3 is TGTGCCAGCAGCCATGAGCAAGGGAGCCAGCCCCAGCATTTT.

As concerns this clone: An end of the junction differs from the germline gene, which may be a read error. The CDR3 DNA is TGTGCCAGCAGCTTGCAGGGGTCTAATGAAAAACTGTTTTTT. It is translated as CASSLQGSNEKLFF. This rearrangement joins TRBV5-1 to TRBJ1-4, with TRBD1 as a possible D gene (6 bases). From germline, CDR1 is SGHRS and CDR2 YFSETQ. The CDR3 covers 14 residues.

The chain combines TRBV7-2 with TRBJ2-1, with 14 bases that match TRBD2. The CDR3 has 15 amino acids. Germline V gives CDR1 SGHTA, CDR2 FQGNSA. V was clipped by 4 bases and J by 11 bases; unmatched bases: 7. CDR3 bases: TGTGCCAGCAGCTATACGACTAGCGGGGGGGGCCAGCAGTTCTTC. Translated: CASSYTTSGGGQQFF.

J is TRBJ2-2 and V is TRBV24-1, with a tentative D call TRBD1 (7 bases). The CDR3 runs 15 residues. Trimming left V 8 bases short and J 1 base short, with 13 bases between. The germline gives CDR1 KGHDR, CDR2 SFDVKD. CDR3 DNA sequence: TGTGCCACCAAAGCAGGGGGGCGGAACACCGGGGAGCTGTTTTTT. Translation gives CATKAGGRNTGELFF.

The genes are TRBV11-2 and TRBJ2-7; 9 nucleotides match TRBD2. V lost 3 bases, J lost 1 base, and 1 base stayed unmatched. The CDR3 loop spans 14 amino acids. CDR1 is SGHAT and CDR2 is FQNNGV in the germline V gene. In DNA, the CDR3 is TGTGCCAGCAGCTTTAGCGGGAGATCCTACGAGCAGTACGTC. Protein product: CASSFSGRSYEQYV.

This chain joins TRBV28 and TRBJ2-3, with D perhaps assigned TRBD1 or TRBD2 (5 bases each). There are 15 residues in the CDR3. Trimming stripped 6 bases from V and 10 bases from J, with 23 bases between. CDR1 is MDHEN, CDR2 SYDVKM, per germline. The CDR3, as DNA: TGTGCCAGCAGCTATCTTTCCGGGGCCGGTCACTCGCAGTATTTT. This gives the protein CASSYLSGAGHSQYF.

The V call is TRBV18, the J call TRBJ2-5; D call uncertain. Germline V gene data show CDR1 as KGHSH and CDR2 as LQKENI. With 2 bases removed from V and 5 bases from J, the gap between germline ends came to 6 bases. CDR3 length: 12 amino acids. CDR3 nucleotide sequence: TGTGCCAGCTCACCAGAAGAGGAGACCCAGTACTTC. Its translation: CASSPEEETQYF.

This sequence joins TRBV21-1 and TRBJ1-5; no check of the table's D call, TRBD1, against the DNA was made. TRBV21-1 is reported as a pseudogene. There are 17 residues in the CDR3. The CDR3 loop is CASSRLGRPYSNQPQHF. CDR3 DNA: TGTGCCAGCAGCCGCCTCGGCAGGCCCTATAGCAATCAGCCCCAGCATTTT.

The chain uses TRBV6-2 or TRBV6-3 and TRBJ2-1; 8 bases are a match to TRBD1. V was pared by 5 bases and J by 2 bases, with 5 bases of the junction left unmatched. Germline CDR1 is MNHEY and CDR2 is SVGEGT. This CDR3 contains 15 residues. CDR3 nucleotide sequence: TGTGCCAGCAGTCTTTCGGACAGGGCCTACAATGAGCAGTTCTTC. Amino acids: CASSLSDRAYNEQFF.

The rearrangement links TRBV4-1 to TRBJ2-7, with D unclear. In germline, CDR1 is MGHRA, CDR2 YSYEKL. Trimming left V 0 bases short and J 3 bases short, with 9 bases between. The CDR3 has 14 amino acids. CDR3 coding DNA: TGCGCCAGCAGCCAAGAAGTCTATCGCTACGAGCAGTACTTC. It codes for CASSQEVYRYEQYF.

The chain employs TRBV7-8 and TRBJ2-7, with D maybe TRBD1 (5 bases). The CDR3 runs to 14 residues. In germline, CDR1 is SGHVS, CDR2 FQNEAQ. The V end lost 0 bases, the J end lost 1 base, and 7 bases lay between the germline ends. The CDR3 nucleotides read TGTGCCAGCAGCTTAGCGGGGCGATCCTACGAGCAGTACGTC. As protein: CASSLAGRSYEQYV.

The chain couples TRBV4-1 to TRBJ1-4; D is unclear. Germline loops: CDR1 MGHRA, CDR2 YSYEKL. Trimming pared 0 bases from V and 0 bases from J, leaving 14 bases between. This CDR3 comprises 18 residues. The DNA of the CDR3 is TGCGCCAGCAGCCAAGATGGGTCACCGGGTGCAACTAATGAAAAACTGTTTTTT. It codes for CASSQDGSPGATNEKLFF.

V gene TRBV13 combines with J gene TRBJ1-2; D uncertain. Trimming removed 1 base at V and 8 bases at J, with 11 bases between. The CDR3 extends over 13 amino acids. Germline V CDR1 and CDR2: PRHDT, FYEKMQ (reference sequence). CDR3 nucleotides: TGTGCCAGCAGCTTAGACAGAAAGTACGGCTACACCTTC. It encodes CASSLDRKYGYTF.

This chain joins TRBV12-3 or TRBV12-4 and TRBJ1-2; D gene uncertain. V lost 5 bases to trimming and J lost 4 bases, with 8 bases between them. This CDR3 spans 12 amino acids. The CDR3 loop reads CASSSISYGYTF. CDR3 DNA sequence: TGTGCCAGCAGTAGTATTTCCTATGGCTACACCTTC.

The chain couples TRBV7-8 to TRBJ1-3; TRBD1 matches 9 bases. Looked up from germline, CDR1 is SGHVS and CDR2 is FQNEAQ. J gave up 0 bases and V 1 base, and 1 base lay outside the gene matches. CDR3 length: 16 amino acids. CDR3 residues: CASSLGDRVSGNTIYF. CDR3 bases: TGTGCCAGCAGCTTAGGGGACAGGGTCTCTGGAAACACCATATATTTT. The entire variable domain, with the rest obtained from reference TRBV7-8 and TRBJ1-3, is as follows: GAGVSQSPRYKVAKRGQDVALRCDPISGHVSLFWYQQALGQGPEFLTYFQNEAQLDKSGLPSDRFFAERPEGSVSTLKIQRTQQEDSAVYLCASSLGDRVSGNTIYFGEGSWLTVV.

The gene calls are TRBV7-9 and TRBJ1-1, with no clear D. This CDR3 comprises 14 residues. Looked up from germline, CDR1 is SEHNR and CDR2 is FQNEAQ (reference sequence). V lost 3 bases and J lost 3, with 11 bases in between. Here the CDR3 reads CASSFRGLYTEAFF. DNA of the CDR3: TGTGCCAGCAGCTTCCGGGGTCTCTACACTGAAGCTTTCTTT.

CDR3 DNA sequence: TGTGCCAGCAGCCAAGGGACAGGGGTAAAAACCCGTGGAAACACCATATATTTT. Encoded protein: CASSQGTGVKTRGNTIYF. J is TRBJ1-3 and V is TRBV3-1 (or the pseudogene TRBV3-2); 9 nucleotides agree with TRBD1. Germline lookup yields CDR1 LGHDT and CDR2 YNNKEL (reference sequence). The CDR3 is 18 residues long. V trimming: 1 base; J trimming: 3 bases; junction bases outside the gene matches: 10.

V is TRBV7-9 and J is TRBJ1-1; unclear D gene. Germline V gene data show CDR1 as SEHNR and CDR2 as FQNEAQ (reference sequence). Trimming removed 1 base from V and 3 bases from J, with 9 bases in between. The CDR3 is 14 amino acids. CDR3 sequence: CASSLGATDTEAFF. Written as DNA, the CDR3 is TGTGCCAGCAGCTTAGGGGCCACAGACACTGAAGCTTTCTTT. Supplemented by reference TRBV7-9 and TRBJ1-1, the full variable domain reads DTGVSQNPRHKITKRGQNVTFRCDPISEHNRLYWYRQTLGQGPEFLTYFQNEAQLEKSRLLSDRFSAERPKGSFSTLEIQRTEQGDSAMYLCASSLGATDTEAFFGQGTRLTVV.

The V call is TRBV6-5, the J call TRBJ2-7; TRBD1 agrees at 7 bases. Trimming at V came to 6 bases and at J to 3 bases, leaving 8 bases not matched to a gene. This CDR3 is built from 14 residues. Germline CDR1 and CDR2: MNHEY and SVGAGI. CDR3 sequence (DNA): TGTGCCAGCAGCCGGACAGGAACCCTCTACGAGCAGTACTTC. It codes for CASSRTGTLYEQYF.

The V gene is TRBV19, the J gene TRBJ2-4; 8 bases are shared with TRBD1. This CDR3 region has 17 residues. J gave up 9 bases and V 3 bases, and 16 bases lay outside the gene matches. Germline values: CDR1 LNHDA, CDR2 SQIVND (reference sequence). The CDR3 DNA reads as TGTGCCAGTAGTATTAGGGCAGGGGGCTACGATGTCGGCATTCAGTACTTC. It encodes CASSIRAGGYDVGIQYF. The whole variable domain, remainder taken from reference TRBV19 and TRBJ2-4, is DGGITQSPKYLFRKEGQNVTLSCEQNLNHDAMYWYRQDPGQGLRLIYYSQIVNDFQKGDIAEGYSVSREKKESFPLTVTSAQKNPTAFYLCASSIRAGGYDVGIQYFGAGTRLSVL.

The table lists this clone with a count of one. This chain uses TRBV5-1 with TRBJ1-2, with D perhaps TRBD1 (5 bases). This CDR3 is 13 amino acids long. Trimming removed 1 base from V and 8 bases from J, with 12 bases in between. Germline-derived CDR1 and CDR2 are SGHRS and YFSETQ. The DNA of the CDR3 is TGCGCCAGCAGCTTGACAGGCCCGGGAGGCTACACCTTC. Translating it yields CASSLTGPGGYTF.

This clone showed up just once. This chain links TRBV12-3 or TRBV12-4 with TRBJ2-7, with a tentative D call TRBD1 (5 bases). Trimming removed 1 base from V and 3 bases from J, with 7 bases in between. The CDR3 consists of 13 residues. The CDR3 loop is CASSLVDSYEQYF. DNA of the CDR3: TGTGCCAGCAGTTTAGTTGACAGCTACGAGCAGTACTTC.

This clone is a singleton in its sample. The CDR3 DNA reads TGTGCCAGCAGCCATGGGCAGGGGCTCATTAGTGGCTACACCTTC. Its translation is CASSHGQGLISGYTF. The chain joins TRBV3-1 (or the pseudogene TRBV3-2) to TRBJ1-2, with a weak D call TRBD1 (6 bases). Germline CDR1 reads LGHDT; CDR2 reads YNNKEL (reference sequence). Deletions cut 3 bases from V and 7 bases from J, with 18 bases between. The CDR3 covers 15 residues.

This clone showed up just once. This rearrangement joins TRBV5-1 to TRBJ2-7; D unclear. The CDR3 runs 13 residues. Germline V CDR1 and CDR2: SGHRS, YFSETQ. The V end was cut by 0 bases, the J end by 1 base, with 5 bases between. For the CDR3, the DNA is TGCGCCAGCAGCTTGGTACCTTCCTACGAGCAGTACTTC. Translation gives CASSLVPSYEQYF.

The chain combines TRBV27 with TRBJ1-2, with D possibly TRBD1 on 6 matching bases. The CDR3 consists of 13 residues. Between the trimmed V and J ends, which lost 6 bases and 4 bases, there was a span of 12 bases. Germline CDR1 reads MNHEY; CDR2 reads SMNVEV (reference sequence). CDR3 sequence (DNA): TGTGCCAGCAGCCTGGACAGAGGCTATGGCTACACCTTC. Protein product: CASSLDRGYGYTF.

In this sample, this clone turned up many times. This chain uses TRBV11-2 with TRBJ1-2; D not resolved. V lost 4 bases, J lost 2 bases, and 11 bases lay in between. Germline V gene sequence: CDR1 SGHAT, CDR2 FQNNGV. There are 14 residues in the CDR3. CDR3 protein: CASSSGPGNYGYTF. CDR3 coding DNA: TGTGCCAGCAGCTCTGGACCGGGGAACTATGGCTACACCTTC.